Reported below is one TCR beta chain. Antigen: not known. The junction departs from the called germline gene at one end, perhaps through a read error. This sample is part of a study of tumor-infiltrating lymphocytes in primary liver carcinoma. Study details: Surgery removed the patients' primary liver carcinoma. Overall study results and limits: Tumors reached a significantly greater top-250-clone fraction than blood did (p = 0.039).

Using a constant-region primer together with ProtoScript II reverse transcriptase, TCR beta cDNA was made from roughly 520 ng of total RNA. Investigators got TCR beta libraries out of three nested multiplex PCR rounds, done with slightly modified ARM-PCR. TCRdb passed the multiplex PCR reads through MiXCR, listing each CDR3 protein once. The table has 300,000 to 350,000 distinct CDR3 sequences, 65% seen once. Germline DNA was extracted too, while blood RNA derived from unsorted whole blood. Sequencing input: peripheral blood. The source of this sequence is a man aged 40-50 years with primary liver carcinoma and hepatitis B virus infection.

The CDR3 region has the DNA TGCTCCAGCAGCCAAGATCGACAGGGTTCCTACAATGAGCAGTTCTTC. Translation gives CSSSQDRQGSYNEQFF. The chain has TRBV4-3 and TRBJ2-1, with 7 positions matching TRBD1. This CDR3 region has 16 residues. From germline, CDR1 is LGHNA and CDR2 YSLEER.